Shown below are 10 T cell receptor beta chains from a single sample sequenced in a study of naive and memory T cell subsets. Ligated cDNA underwent four rounds of PCR with nested alpha and beta constant region primers and SP2. TCRdb re-called the 5' RACE reads with MiXCR, one entry per CDR3 protein. Here the sample spans approximately 30,000 distinct CDR3 sequences, 16% being singletons. The library had UMIs added by 3' ligation of an oligonucleotide to TCR cDNA. Source of these receptors: a female donor in good health.

Here the CDR3 reads CASSLLSTALSKQFF. The CDR3 DNA sequence: TGCGCCAGCAGCTTGTTATCAACAGCCCTGAGTAAGCAGTTCTTC. V usage is TRBV5-1 and J usage is TRBJ2-1; D unclear. V was pared by 1 base and J by 11 bases, with 19 bases between. This CDR3 comprises 15 residues. Germline V CDR1 and CDR2: SGHRS, YFSETQ.

The CDR3 nucleotides are TGTGCCAGCAGGGACAGGGAAATGAACACTGAAGCTTTCTTT. The encoded protein is CASRDREMNTEAFF. The genes are TRBV6-1 and TRBJ1-1, with 8 bases lining up with TRBD1. This CDR3 has 14 amino acids. V dropped 6 bases and J dropped 0; count of bases not matched to a gene: 3. Germline V gene data show CDR1 as MNHNS and CDR2 as SASEGT.

At least ten counts were recorded for this clonotype. The chain recombines TRBV20-1 with TRBJ2-1, with 8 bases identical to TRBD2. The junction had 10 bases not matched to a gene; V was cut back by 5 bases and J by 7 bases. Germline CDR1 is DFQATT and CDR2 is SNEGSKA (reference sequence). This CDR3 has 14 amino acids. CDR3 DNA: TGCAGTGCTCTTTTGGCGGGGGGCAGGAATGAGCAGTTCTTC. Translated, it gives CSALLAGGRNEQFF.

V gene TRBV25-1 combines with J gene TRBJ2-1; the D gene is possibly TRBD1 (6 bases). CDR3 length equals 18 residues. Germline V lookup: CDR1 MGHDK, CDR2 SYGVNS. Trimming pared 3 bases from V and 8 bases from J, leaving 26 bases between. CDR3 nucleotide sequence: TGTGCCAGCAGTGATCGAATGGCACAGGGCGCACTGGACGATGAGCAGTTCTTC. Translating it yields CASSDRMAQGALDDEQFF.

The chain links TRBV6-6 to TRBJ1-1; no firm D call. Germline lookup yields CDR1 MNHNY and CDR2 SVGAGI (reference sequence). The CDR3 is made up of 15 amino acids. V lost 2 bases and J 6 bases, leaving 16 bases between the germline ends. CDR3 DNA sequence: TGTGCCAGCAGTTACGAGGACCCACGGAGCGCTGAAGCTTTCTTT. Encoded protein: CASSYEDPRSAEAFF.

This clonotype was observed a handful of times. This chain connects TRBV9 to TRBJ2-1; tentative D call: TRBD2 (7 bases). Germline V gene sequence: CDR1 SGDLS, CDR2 YYNGEE. The V end lost 0 bases, the J end lost 5 bases, and 27 bases lay between the germline ends. The CDR3 extends over 20 amino acids. The CDR3 sequence: CASSVGGQGLARGAHNEQFF. CDR3 DNA: TGTGCCAGCAGCGTAGGCGGGCAGGGTTTAGCTCGGGGGGCGCACAATGAGCAGTTCTTC.

This clonotype was recorded a few times. This chain joins TRBV7-3 and TRBJ1-1; no reliable D call. V was trimmed by 5 bases and J by 8 bases, leaving 18 bases between them. This CDR3 is built from 14 residues. Germline CDR1 is SGHTA and CDR2 is FQGTGA. CDR3 DNA: TGTGCCAGCAGCCCAAATGCACGGGAAGGCGAAGCTTTCTTT. It encodes CASSPNAREGEAFF.

This clonotype was counted a single time. Just one base apart from a much larger clone, this may be a read error. The chain joins TRBV4-2 to TRBJ2-3; D gene ambiguous. The CDR3 is 16 amino acids. The germline V and J ends were trimmed by 1 base and 0 bases, with 11 bases remaining between them. Germline values: CDR1 LGHNA, CDR2 YNFKEQ. CDR3 nucleotide sequence: TGTGCCAGCAGCCAAGGGAGAAGGGCTAGCACAGATACGCAGTATTTT. This codes for CASSQGRRASTDTQYF.

This clonotype was seen many times. The CDR3 protein is CASSSSSGANVLTF. CDR3 bases: TGTGCCAGCAGTTCATCCTCTGGGGCCAACGTCCTGACTTTC. This rearrangement joins TRBV6-5 to TRBJ2-6; D is undetermined. The V gene's germline CDR1 is MNHEY and CDR2 SVGAGI. V was pared by 4 bases and J by 0 bases, with 4 bases between. This CDR3 has 14 amino acids.

The chain combines TRBV7-9 with TRBJ2-5; tentatively, D is TRBD1 (5 bases). This CDR3 is 15 amino acids long. The germline CDR1 and CDR2 sequences are SEHNR and FQNEAQ (reference sequence). Trimming pared 1 base from V and 5 bases from J, leaving 14 bases between. CDR3 sequence reads: CASSLGRRQPETQYF. The CDR3 DNA sequence: TGTGCCAGCAGCTTAGGTCGACGACAGCCGGAGACCCAGTACTTC.